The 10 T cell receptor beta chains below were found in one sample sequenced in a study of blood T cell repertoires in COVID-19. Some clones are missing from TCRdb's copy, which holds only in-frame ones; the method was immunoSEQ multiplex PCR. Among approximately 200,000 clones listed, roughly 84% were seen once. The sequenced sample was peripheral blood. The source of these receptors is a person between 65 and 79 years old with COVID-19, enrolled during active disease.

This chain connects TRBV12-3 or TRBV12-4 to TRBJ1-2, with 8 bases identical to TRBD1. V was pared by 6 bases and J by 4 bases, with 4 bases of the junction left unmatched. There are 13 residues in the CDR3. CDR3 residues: CASRTGAVYGYTF. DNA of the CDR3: TGTGCCAGCAGGACAGGGGCCGTCTATGGCTACACCTTC.

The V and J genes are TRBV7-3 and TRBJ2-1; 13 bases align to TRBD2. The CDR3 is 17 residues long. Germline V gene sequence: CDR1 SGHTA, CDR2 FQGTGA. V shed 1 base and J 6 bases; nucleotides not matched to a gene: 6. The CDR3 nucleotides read TGTGCCAGCAGCTTAAACCCCGGACTAGCGGGGGCCAATGAGCAGTTCTTC. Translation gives CASSLNPGLAGANEQFF.

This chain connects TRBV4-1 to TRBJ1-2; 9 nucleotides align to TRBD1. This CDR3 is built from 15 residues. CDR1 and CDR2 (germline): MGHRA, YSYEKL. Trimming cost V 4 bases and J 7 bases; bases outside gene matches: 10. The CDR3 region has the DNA TGCGCCAGCAGCCCAAGGGACAGGGTGTTACTTGGCTACACCTTC. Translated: CASSPRDRVLLGYTF.

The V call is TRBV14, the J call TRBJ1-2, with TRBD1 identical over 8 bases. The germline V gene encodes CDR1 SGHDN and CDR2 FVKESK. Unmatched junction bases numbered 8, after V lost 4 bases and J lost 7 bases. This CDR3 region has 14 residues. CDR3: CASSRQGAGSGYTF. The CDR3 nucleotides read TGTGCCAGCAGCCGTCAGGGGGCGGGTAGTGGCTACACCTTC.

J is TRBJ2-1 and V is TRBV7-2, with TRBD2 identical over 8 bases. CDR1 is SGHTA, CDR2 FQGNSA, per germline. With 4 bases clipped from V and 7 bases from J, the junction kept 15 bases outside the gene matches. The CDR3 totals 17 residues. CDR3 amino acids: CASSSEPGLGIGNEQFF. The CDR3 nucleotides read TGTGCCAGCAGCTCGGAGCCGGGACTAGGAATCGGGAATGAGCAGTTCTTC.

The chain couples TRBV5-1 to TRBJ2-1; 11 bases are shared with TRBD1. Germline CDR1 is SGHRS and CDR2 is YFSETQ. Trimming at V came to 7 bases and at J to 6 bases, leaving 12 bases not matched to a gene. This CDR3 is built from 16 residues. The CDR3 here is CASQISGTGGINEQFF. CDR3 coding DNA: TGCGCCAGCCAAATAAGTGGGACAGGGGGAATCAATGAGCAGTTCTTC.

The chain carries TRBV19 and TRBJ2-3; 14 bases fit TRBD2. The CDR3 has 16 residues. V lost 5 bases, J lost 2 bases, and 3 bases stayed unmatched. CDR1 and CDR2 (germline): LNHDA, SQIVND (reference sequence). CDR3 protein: CASSRTSGGFTDTQYF. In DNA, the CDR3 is TGTGCCAGTAGTCGGACTAGCGGGGGGTTCACAGATACGCAGTATTTT.

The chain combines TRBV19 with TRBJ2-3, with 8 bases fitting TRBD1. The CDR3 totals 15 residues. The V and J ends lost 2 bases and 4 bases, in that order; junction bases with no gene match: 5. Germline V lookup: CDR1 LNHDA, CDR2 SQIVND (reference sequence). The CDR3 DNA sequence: TGTGCCAGTAGTATAATCCAGGGGGCTGCAGATACGCAGTATTTT. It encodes CASSIIQGAADTQYF.

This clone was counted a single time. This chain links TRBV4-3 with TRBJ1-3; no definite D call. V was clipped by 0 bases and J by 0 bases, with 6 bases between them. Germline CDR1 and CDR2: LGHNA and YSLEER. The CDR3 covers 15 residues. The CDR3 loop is CASSQEARSGNTIYF. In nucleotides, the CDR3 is TGCGCCAGCAGCCAAGAGGCTCGCTCTGGAAACACCATATATTTT.

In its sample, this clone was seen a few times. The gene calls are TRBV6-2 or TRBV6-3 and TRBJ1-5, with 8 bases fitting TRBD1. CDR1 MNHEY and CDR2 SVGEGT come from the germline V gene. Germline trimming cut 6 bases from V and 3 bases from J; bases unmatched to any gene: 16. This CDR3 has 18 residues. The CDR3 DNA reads TGTGCCAGCAGCCGAGGACAGGGAGGAGTCGTGGTCAATCAGCCCCAGCATTTT. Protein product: CASSRGQGGVVVNQPQHF.